One TCR beta chain is described in this entry. Under the authors' procedure: Amplifying reference gene primers gave estimates of nucleated cell counts. TCRdb's copy holds only in-frame clones and misses some; the assay was immunoSEQ multiplex PCR. That table gives V, J and clone size, and the DNA gave D and trimming. Here the sample spans 180,000 or so clones, 86% being singletons. This sample was taken from a study of blood T cell repertoires in COVID-19. Across the whole study: COVID-19 samples, acute and convalescent, were from the United States, Italy and Spain. T cells, B-cell-depleted T cells, or PBMCs supplied cDNA or gDNA.

This CDR3 contains 15 residues. Germline CDR1 is LNHNV and CDR2 is YYDKDF (reference sequence). V shed 3 bases, J shed 6 bases, and the junction held 8 bases outside the gene matches. This chain connects TRBV15 to TRBJ1-1; 9 positions match TRBD1. The material sequenced was peripheral blood. The TCR comes from a woman under 40 with active or convalescent COVID-19. The CDR3 reads CATSSEGQGHPEAFF. DNA of the CDR3: TGTGCCACCAGCAGTGAGGGACAGGGACACCCTGAAGCTTTCTTT.